This T cell receptor beta chain was obtained from a study of patients and donors after allogeneic stem cell transplantation. CDR3 length: 13 amino acids. The V gene lost 1 base and the J gene lost 8 bases, with 9 bases spanning the gap. This clonotype came up a few times. TCRdb used MiXCR to reprocess the RT-PCR reads, holding one entry per CDR3 protein. Of fewer than 75,000 distinct CDR3 sequences listed, less than 15% are singletons. The sample consisted of blood, either unsorted or a sorted T cell fraction (not recorded which). V is TRBV12-3 or TRBV12-4 and J is TRBJ2-1, with D hard to call. This clonotype was obtained from a human donor who was either an allogeneic HSCT recipient or a stem cell or donor lymphocyte infusion donor (not recorded which). It is not recorded whose cells these are; they may come from a transplant donor. CDR3 protein: CASSLGDYDEQFF. The CDR3 coding sequence is TGTGCCAGCAGTTTAGGGGATTACGATGAGCAGTTCTTC.